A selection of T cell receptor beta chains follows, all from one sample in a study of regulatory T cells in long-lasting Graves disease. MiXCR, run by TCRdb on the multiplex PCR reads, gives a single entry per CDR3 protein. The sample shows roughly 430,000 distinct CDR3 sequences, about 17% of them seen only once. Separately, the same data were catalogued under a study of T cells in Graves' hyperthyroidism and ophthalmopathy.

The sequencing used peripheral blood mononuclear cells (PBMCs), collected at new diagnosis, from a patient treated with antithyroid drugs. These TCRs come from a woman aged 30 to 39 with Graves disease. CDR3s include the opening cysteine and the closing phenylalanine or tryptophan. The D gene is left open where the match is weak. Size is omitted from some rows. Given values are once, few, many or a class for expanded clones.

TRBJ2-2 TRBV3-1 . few TGTGCCAGCAGCCCACAGGGATATGGGGAGCTGTTTTTT CASSPQGYGELFF
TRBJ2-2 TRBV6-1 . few TGTGCCAGCAGGTCGGGAGACACCGGGGAGCTGTTTTTT CASRSGDTGELFF
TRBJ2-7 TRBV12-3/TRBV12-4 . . TGTGCCAGCAGTTTTACGGGCGCTTCCTACGAGCAGTACTTC CASSFTGASYEQYF
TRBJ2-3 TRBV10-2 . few TGCGCCAGCGGAAGCCCGATCACGGTAGGGGATGGTTCAGATACGCAGTATTTT CASGSPITVGDGSDTQYF
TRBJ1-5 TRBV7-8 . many TGTGCCAGCAGCTTAGGAAGAACCCCCGGCAATCAGCCCCAGCATTTT CASSLGRTPGNQPQHF
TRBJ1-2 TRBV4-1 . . TGCGCCAGCAGCCAATACCCAGGGAGCTATGGCTACACCTTC CASSQYPGSYGYTF
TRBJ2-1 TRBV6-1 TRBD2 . TGTGCCAGCAGGCTGACTAGCGGGAGCTACAATGAGCAGTTCTTC CASRLTSGSYNEQFF
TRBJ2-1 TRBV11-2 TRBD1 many TGTGCCAGCAGTTTATACAGGGGTTCCTACAATGAGCAGTTCTTC CASSLYRGSYNEQFF
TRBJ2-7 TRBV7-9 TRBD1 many TGTGCCAGCAGCGTATTATCCGGGACAGGGAACGAGCAGTACTTC CASSVLSGTGNEQYF
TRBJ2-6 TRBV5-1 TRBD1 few TGCGCCAGCAGCTTGAATTCCGGGACAGGGCCCGATCCCTCTGGGGCCAACGTCCTGACTTTC CASSLNSGTGPDPSGANVLTF
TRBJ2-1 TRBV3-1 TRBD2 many TGTGCCAGCAGCCACATAGTGGTGGCTAGCGGGAACTATGAGCAGTTCTTC CASSHIVVASGNYEQFF